This TCR beta chain is from a study of blood T cells in healthy people across ages. Concerning this clonotype: Its antigen remains unknown.

Sample-barcoded 5' priming and a J-beta primer mix drove a second PCR of 7 to 11 cycles. TCRdb passed the 5' RACE reads through MiXCR, listing each CDR3 protein once. This table holds some 710,000 distinct CDR3 sequences, 46% found once. Study-level results: Because donor CMV status was unknown, expanded clonotype changes were possibly confounded.

V gave up 6 bases and J gave up 3 bases; unmatched junction bases: 15. Germline lookup yields CDR1 SGHRS and CDR2 YFSETQ. There are 16 residues in the CDR3. Specimen: blood. The V call is TRBV5-1, the J call TRBJ2-7; 7 bases map to TRBD1. The clonotype originates from an elderly man in good health. The CDR3 spells CASNPDPGTVGYEQYF. The CDR3 DNA sequence: TGCGCCAGCAACCCCGACCCCGGGACAGTCGGCTACGAGCAGTACTTC. The variable domain in full, completed from reference TRBV5-1 and TRBJ2-7, reads KAGVTQTPRYLIKTRGQQVTLSCSPISGHRSVSWYQQTPGQGLQFLFEYFSETQRNKGNFPGRFSGRQFSNSRSEMNVSTLELGDSALYLCASNPDPGTVGYEQYFGPGTRLTVT.